This T cell receptor beta chain was recovered during a study of patients and donors after allogeneic stem cell transplantation. TCRdb re-analysed the RT-PCR reads in MiXCR, keeping a single row per CDR3 protein. The sample records about a million distinct CDR3 sequences, 15% to 20% being singletons. With 0 bases clipped from V and 2 bases from J, the junction kept 7 bases outside the gene matches. The CDR3 covers 16 residues. Germline assignment: CDR1 LNHNV and CDR2 YYDKDF (reference sequence). There are a few counts of this clonotype. V gene TRBV15 combines with J gene TRBJ2-7; the match to TRBD2 covers 7 bases. The clonotype originates from a human donor who was either an allogeneic HSCT recipient or a stem cell or donor lymphocyte infusion donor (not recorded which). It is not recorded whose cells these are; they may come from a transplant donor. The sample comprised blood, either unsorted or a sorted T cell fraction (not recorded which). CDR3 DNA sequence: TGTGCCACCAGCAGAGATTTGGGAGGGGTCCCCTACGAGCAGTACTTC. It yields the protein CATSRDLGGVPYEQYF.